In this sample, the clone carrying this T cell receptor beta chain turned up a few times. This entry is derived from a study of patients and donors after allogeneic stem cell transplantation. The CDR3 is 14 residues long. In germline, CDR1 is MGHRA, CDR2 YSYEKL. Between the trimmed V and J ends, which lost 4 bases and 2 bases, there was a span of 11 bases. From the RT-PCR reads, TCRdb called clonotypes with MiXCR, one entry per CDR3 protein. The table has 200,000 to 250,000 distinct CDR3 sequences, roughly two fifths seen once; the top ten hold 9.5% to 13%. Specimen: blood, either unsorted or a sorted T cell fraction (not recorded which). The source is a human donor who was either an allogeneic HSCT recipient or a stem cell or donor lymphocyte infusion donor (not recorded which). It is not recorded whose cells these are; they may come from a transplant donor. The genes are TRBV4-1 and TRBJ1-2, with D perhaps TRBD1 (5 bases). The CDR3 DNA follows: TGCGCCAGCAGCCCTCAGGGAGGAAACTATGGCTACACCTTC. It specifies CASSPQGGNYGYTF.